Each of the 11 T cell receptor beta chains below was sequenced from the same sample in a study of regulatory T cells in long-lasting Graves disease. Library construction for TCR beta used iRepertoire HTBI primers and Arm-PCR of CDR3 regions. TCRdb itself ran the multiplex PCR reads through MiXCR, one entry per CDR3 protein. The repertoire consists of 600,000 to 850,000 distinct CDR3 sequences, with about 30% occurring once and the leading ten covering roughly 46%. Documented time point: persistent/refractory GD, antithyroid drugs over 5 years with positive TRAb. RNA isolated from PBMCs was used to make the TCR library. The sample consisted of peripheral blood mononuclear cells (PBMCs), taken when the disease was refractory, from a patient treated with antithyroid drugs. The receptors here all came from a female donor with Graves disease.

The CDR3 bases are TGTGCCAGCAGTCCCCCCAGGGGGCATAGCTCTGGGGCCAACGTCCTGACTTTC. It translates to CASSPPRGHSSGANVLTF. The chain recombines TRBV12-3 or TRBV12-4 with TRBJ2-6; 8 nucleotides line up with TRBD1. The CDR3 loop spans 18 amino acids. V lost 5 bases, J lost 0 bases, and 9 bases stayed unmatched.

A few counts support this clonotype. The rearrangement uses TRBV20-1 and TRBJ2-2; tentatively, D is TRBD2 (5 bases). V gave up 5 bases and J gave up 3 bases, with 16 bases separating them. Germline-derived CDR1 and CDR2 are DFQATT and SNEGSKA (reference sequence). This CDR3 contains 15 residues. This CDR3 reads CSAGRGSPDTGELFF. CDR3 sequence (DNA): TGCAGTGCTGGAAGAGGGTCGCCGGACACCGGGGAGCTGTTTTTT.

This clonotype was picked up a small number of times. The genes are TRBV6-1 and TRBJ2-7, with D perhaps matching TRBD1 (6 bases). The length of the CDR3 is 14 residues. Deletions cut 7 bases from V and 0 bases from J, with 13 bases between. In germline, CDR1 is MNHNS, CDR2 SASEGT. In DNA form, the CDR3 reads TGTGCCAGCACTCGGCAGGGGATCTCCTACGAGCAGTACTTC. Translated, it gives CASTRQGISYEQYF.

Regarding this clonotype: Because the CDR3's place on the DNA is in doubt, the DNA is left out and the CDR3 is given as listed by TCRdb. This rearrangement joins TRBV5-6 to TRBJ2-5; the table assigns TRBD1, which was not confirmed against the DNA. Inclusive of both ends, the CDR3 amounts to 15 amino acids. The germline gives CDR1 SGHDT, CDR2 YYEEEE. CDR3 sequence reads: CASSFGNGAGETQYF.

This clonotype occurred many times. The chain couples TRBV12-3 or TRBV12-4 to TRBJ2-7, with D perhaps matching TRBD1 (6 bases). This CDR3 contains 13 residues. The V end was cut by 7 bases, the J end by 3 bases, with 13 bases between. The CDR3 coding sequence is TGTGCCAGCACCCAAGACAGGTTCTACGAGCAGTACTTC. Its protein is CASTQDRFYEQYF.

This clonotype has a count of ten or more. V gene TRBV28 combines with J gene TRBJ2-5; TRBD2 matches at 8 bases. In germline, CDR1 is MDHEN, CDR2 SYDVKM. The length of the CDR3 is 14 residues. V trimming: 5 bases; J trimming: 4 bases; junction bases outside the gene matches: 6. CDR3 residues: CASSPAGVGETQYF. In DNA, the CDR3 is TGTGCCAGCAGTCCAGCGGGAGTTGGAGAGACCCAGTACTTC.

This clonotype has a single count. The chain uses TRBV20-1 and TRBJ2-7; maybe TRBD2 (6 bases). Trimming removed 4 bases from V and 7 bases from J, with 20 bases in between. Germline lookup yields CDR1 DFQATT and CDR2 SNEGSKA (reference sequence). The CDR3 is 14 amino acids. The CDR3 is CSATVQDYPPEQYF. CDR3 nucleotide sequence: TGCAGTGCTACCGTCCAGGACTACCCCCCGGAGCAGTACTTC.

In its sample, this clonotype was seen many times. V gene TRBV28 combines with J gene TRBJ1-1, with D tentatively TRBD1 (5 bases). Germline-derived CDR1 and CDR2 are MDHEN and SYDVKM. The CDR3 spans 12 residues. V lost 11 bases and J 2 bases, leaving 12 bases between the germline ends. The DNA of the CDR3 is TGTGCCGTGGGGGGGGTAAACACTGAAGCTTTCTTT. It translates to CAVGGVNTEAFF.

The chain couples TRBV3-1 to TRBJ2-4; 10 bases align to TRBD2. This CDR3 comprises 16 residues. V lost 3 bases to trimming and J lost 8 bases; unmatched junction nucleotides: 10. Germline-derived CDR1 and CDR2 are LGHDT and YNNKEL (reference sequence). DNA of the CDR3: TGTGCCAGCAGCCAGGCTAAAGCGGGAGGGCCGGACATTCAGTACTTC. Amino acids: CASSQAKAGGPDIQYF. Supplemented by reference TRBV3-1 and TRBJ2-4, the full variable domain reads DTAVSQTPKYLVTQMGNDKSIKCEQNLGHDTMYWYKQDSKKFLKIMFSYNNKELIINETVPNRFSPKSPDKAHLNLHINSLELGDSAVYFCASSQAKAGGPDIQYFGAGTRLSVL.

This clonotype was recorded at least ten times. V and J are TRBV12-3 or TRBV12-4 and TRBJ1-1; the D gene is possibly TRBD1 (6 bases). Trimming removed 1 base from V and 1 base from J, with 10 bases in between. CDR3 size: 15 residues. CDR3 protein: CASSLGGGQNTEAFF. The DNA for the CDR3 is TGTGCCAGCAGTTTAGGCGGGGGACAGAACACTGAAGCTTTCTTT.

This clonotype was recorded at least ten times. The CDR3 sequence is CASSPEETQYF. DNA of the CDR3: TGTGCCAGCAGCCCCGAAGAGACCCAGTACTTC. This rearrangement joins TRBV18 to TRBJ2-5, with D hard to call. Trimming left V 8 bases short and J 3 bases short, with 7 bases between. Germline loops: CDR1 KGHSH, CDR2 LQKENI. This CDR3 is 11 amino acids long.